The next 27 T cell receptor beta chains were all read from a single sample in a study of blood T cell repertoires in COVID-19. Sequencing was performed with immunoSEQ multiplex PCR; in TCRdb, only in-frame clones are kept and a portion is missing. Of approximately 200,000 clones listed, more than 75% are singletons. The specimen was peripheral blood. The receptor set was obtained from a middle-aged man with active or convalescent COVID-19.

This chain links TRBV5-4 with TRBJ2-2; 10 bases are shared with TRBD2. The CDR3 runs 16 residues. The trim removed 4 bases at V and 1 base at J, leaving 4 bases unmatched. Germline V gene lookup returns CDR1 SGHNT and CDR2 YYREEE (reference sequence). In DNA, the CDR3 is TGTGCCAGCAGCACCGCTAGCGGGGGGAACACCGGGGAGCTGTTTTTT. This translates into CASSTASGGNTGELFF.

The chain recombines TRBV28 with TRBJ1-2, with 7 bases that match TRBD1. The CDR3 runs 13 residues. V was pared by 6 bases and J by 6 bases, with 7 bases of the junction left unmatched. Germline CDR1 reads MDHEN; CDR2 reads SYDVKM. CDR3 nucleotides: TGTGCCAGCAGCCGACAGGGTTGGGATGGCTACACCTTC. As protein: CASSRQGWDGYTF.

The genes are TRBV2 and TRBJ2-1; D may be TRBD2 (7 bases). Germline CDR1 is SNHLY and CDR2 is FYNNEI. This CDR3 contains 15 residues. Trimming shortened V by 4 bases and J by 9 bases, and 19 bases separated the two germline ends. The chain's CDR3 is CASSALFGLGGEQFF. CDR3 sequence (DNA): TGTGCCAGCAGTGCCTTGTTCGGACTAGGGGGTGAGCAGTTCTTC.

The chain employs TRBV9 and TRBJ1-3; 7 nucleotides match TRBD1. J was trimmed by 4 bases and V by 4 bases; bases with no gene match: 5. This CDR3 has 14 amino acids. CDR1 and CDR2 (germline): SGDLS, YYNGEE. The DNA of the CDR3 is TGTGCCAGCAGCCTGACAGGGTACGGAAACACCATATATTTT. Protein: CASSLTGYGNTIYF.

This chain joins TRBV27 and TRBJ1-6, with 8 bases identical to TRBD1. The length of the CDR3 is 17 residues. The germline V gene encodes CDR1 MNHEY and CDR2 SMNVEV (reference sequence). V lost 6 bases, J lost 6 bases, and 13 bases stayed unmatched. In DNA, the CDR3 is TGTGCCAGCAGGGGGCCCGGACAGGGCGGCTCTAATTCACCCCTCCACTTT. The encoded protein is CASRGPGQGGSNSPLHF.

The chain carries TRBV6-5 and TRBJ2-1; 8 positions agree with TRBD2. The CDR3 consists of 15 residues. The V gene's germline CDR1 is MNHEY and CDR2 SVGAGI. V trimming: 7 bases; J trimming: 6 bases; junction bases outside the gene matches: 11. Written as DNA, the CDR3 is TGTGCCAGCACCAAAACTAGCGGAGGGCCCAATGAGCAGTTCTTC. Residues: CASTKTSGGPNEQFF.

The genes are TRBV5-5 and TRBJ1-4, with TRBD1 matching 12 bases. The CDR3 runs 20 residues. Germline V lookup: CDR1 SGHKS, CDR2 YYEKEE (reference sequence). V shed 2 bases, J shed 0 bases, and the junction held 11 bases outside the gene matches. The CDR3 DNA reads as TGTGCCAGCAGCTTACCTGCGGGACAGGGGGCCCCCACAACTAATGAAAAACTGTTTTTT. It specifies CASSLPAGQGAPTTNEKLFF.

The chain joins TRBV28 to TRBJ1-1; no clear D gene. The CDR3 totals 15 residues. CDR1 and CDR2 (germline): MDHEN, SYDVKM. Trimming cost V 7 bases and J 0 bases, with 15 bases left between them. The CDR3 nucleotides read TGTGCCAGCACTGGCTCGGGTCACCTGAACACTGAAGCTTTCTTT. Its protein is CASTGSGHLNTEAFF.

The chain recombines TRBV5-6 with TRBJ2-5; D is perhaps TRBD1 (7 bases). The CDR3 is 16 amino acids. Germline V gene lookup returns CDR1 SGHDT and CDR2 YYEEEE. Trimming stripped 3 bases from V and 1 base from J, with 16 bases between. CDR3 nucleotide sequence: TGTGCCAGCAGCTCAGACAGGGAACTAGCCCAAGAGACCCAGTACTTC. Its protein product is CASSSDRELAQETQYF.

The chain uses TRBV29-1 and TRBJ2-1; TRBD2 aligns across 7 bases. Trimming at V came to 7 bases and at J to 0 bases, leaving 27 bases not matched to a gene. The CDR3 covers 21 residues. In germline, CDR1 is SQVTM, CDR2 ANQGSEA. CDR3 nucleotides: TGCAGCGCCGTTGACCCCCCGGGGCGGGAGCCCCGCTCGAGCTCCTACAATGAGCAGTTCTTC. Residues: CSAVDPPGREPRSSSYNEQFF.

A single count supports this clone. The chain has TRBV11-2 and TRBJ1-1; D is perhaps TRBD1 (5 bases). The CDR3 has 13 residues. CDR1 and CDR2 (germline): SGHAT, FQNNGV. The germline V and J ends were trimmed by 3 bases and 5 bases, with 10 bases remaining between them. CDR3 in amino acids: CASSFIQGTEAFF. Written as DNA, the CDR3 is TGTGCCAGCAGCTTCATTCAGGGAACTGAAGCTTTCTTT.

The chain has TRBV5-6 and TRBJ1-2; 7 bases agree with TRBD1. V was pared by 0 bases and J by 4 bases, with 0 bases of the junction left unmatched. This CDR3 has 13 residues. Germline assignment: CDR1 SGHDT and CDR2 YYEEEE. DNA for the CDR3: TGTGCCAGCAGCTTGGACAGGGGCTATGGCTACACCTTC. The encoded protein is CASSLDRGYGYTF. Complete variable domain (other parts from reference TRBV5-6 and TRBJ1-2): DAGVTQSPTHLIKTRGQQVTLRCSPKSGHDTVSWYQQALGQGPQFIFQYYEEEERQRGNFPDRFSGHQFPNYSSELNVNALLLGDSALYLCASSLDRGYGYTFGSGTRLTVV.

This sequence joins TRBV5-8 and TRBJ1-1; D is perhaps TRBD1 (5 bases). The CDR3 is 15 residues long. Germline CDR1 reads SGHTS; CDR2 reads YDEGEE. The V end lost 0 bases, the J end lost 1 base, and 10 bases lay between the germline ends. The CDR3 DNA follows: TGTGCCAGCAGCTTGGGTGGGGCTCGGAACACTGAAGCTTTCTTT. Its translation is CASSLGGARNTEAFF.

The chain recombines TRBV28 with TRBJ2-7; perhaps TRBD2 as D (6 bases). Per the germline V gene, CDR1 is MDHEN and CDR2 is SYDVKM. The CDR3 extends over 15 amino acids. V was trimmed by 8 bases and J by 0 bases, leaving 17 bases between them. CDR3 sequence: CASERGLFSSYEQYF. The CDR3 coding sequence is TGTGCCAGCGAAAGGGGACTGTTCAGCTCCTACGAGCAGTACTTC.

The chain uses TRBV27 and TRBJ1-5, with 7 bases lining up with TRBD1. This CDR3 comprises 14 residues. J gave up 1 base and V 5 bases, and 2 bases lay outside the gene matches. Germline loops: CDR1 MNHEY, CDR2 SMNVEV (reference sequence). CDR3 protein: CASSTGASNQPQHF. The CDR3 DNA reads as TGTGCCAGCAGTACAGGGGCCAGCAATCAGCCCCAGCATTTT.

The chain links TRBV2 to TRBJ1-6; D possibly corresponds to TRBD1 (6 bases). The CDR3 is 17 residues long. Germline V gives CDR1 SNHLY, CDR2 FYNNEI. V lost 3 bases and J lost 7, with 19 bases in between. In DNA form, the CDR3 reads TGTGCCAGCAGTGACCTACTAAACCGGGACATCAATTCACCCCTCCACTTT. It encodes CASSDLLNRDINSPLHF.

This sequence joins TRBV28 and TRBJ1-6, with D unresolved. Trimming removed 7 bases from V and 0 bases from J, with 16 bases in between. The CDR3 totals 17 residues. Germline V lookup: CDR1 MDHEN, CDR2 SYDVKM. CDR3 protein: CASNPSSGSSYNSPLHF. For the CDR3, the DNA is TGTGCCAGCAACCCTAGCAGCGGATCCTCCTATAATTCACCCCTCCACTTT.

V and J are TRBV5-1 and TRBJ2-2, with TRBD2 matching 12 bases. This CDR3 spans 17 amino acids. The ends lost 4 bases at V and 6 bases at J; junction bases unmatched: 10. CDR1 and CDR2 from the germline V gene are SGHRS and YFSETQ. The DNA for the CDR3 is TGCGCCAGCAGCCTACTATCCGGGACTAGCGGGCCCGGGGAGCTGTTTTTT. It yields the protein CASSLLSGTSGPGELFF.

The chain uses TRBV7-6 and TRBJ2-7, with 8 bases matching TRBD2. Germline values: CDR1 SGHVS, CDR2 FNYEAQ. The CDR3 is 15 amino acids. Trimming took 5 bases from V and 1 from J; bases not matched to a gene: 7. The CDR3 coding sequence is TGTGCCAGCAGCCCCGGGGGCGGGGGGTCCTACGAGCAGTACTTC. It specifies CASSPGGGGSYEQYF.

The rearrangement joins TRBV2 to TRBJ2-5; 8 nucleotides agree with TRBD2. The CDR3 runs to 12 residues. The germline gives CDR1 SNHLY, CDR2 FYNNEI. After removal of 3 bases from V and 9 bases from J, the junction contained 3 bases not matched to a gene. The chain's CDR3 is CASSDDSGAQYF. The CDR3 nucleotides read TGTGCCAGCAGTGATGATAGCGGGGCCCAGTACTTC.

This chain links TRBV28 with TRBJ1-2, with TRBD1 matching 8 bases. This CDR3 comprises 15 residues. Trimming removed 3 bases from V and 3 bases from J; junction bases left unmatched: 6. Germline lookup yields CDR1 MDHEN and CDR2 SYDVKM. The CDR3 spells CASSFGQGGDYGYTF. The CDR3 region has the DNA TGTGCCAGCAGTTTCGGACAGGGCGGGGACTATGGCTACACCTTC.

The CDR3 DNA reads TGCGCCAGCAGCTTGACCTCAGGGGCGCTTACCTATGGCTACACCTTC. Its protein product is CASSLTSGALTYGYTF. V gene TRBV5-1 combines with J gene TRBJ1-2, with D perhaps matching TRBD1 (6 bases). The CDR3 totals 16 residues. Germline-derived CDR1 and CDR2 are SGHRS and YFSETQ. V was cut by 1 base and J by 4 bases, with 17 bases left in between. The full variable domain, with the rest looked up from reference TRBV5-1 and TRBJ1-2, is KAGVTQTPRYLIKTRGQQVTLSCSPISGHRSVSWYQQTPGQGLQFLFEYFSETQRNKGNFPGRFSGRQFSNSRSEMNVSTLELGDSALYLCASSLTSGALTYGYTFGSGTRLTVV.

The chain joins TRBV5-1 to TRBJ2-7; possibly TRBD2 for D (5 bases). V shed 3 bases and J shed 0 bases, with 7 bases lying between them. In germline, CDR1 is SGHRS, CDR2 YFSETQ. CDR3 length: 13 residues. The DNA of the CDR3 is TGCGCCAGCAGCTCGGGGAGCTCCTACGAGCAGTACTTC. Protein sequence: CASSSGSSYEQYF.

CDR3 sequence: CASSAYRGQEGIGELFF. Written as DNA, the CDR3 is TGTGCCAGCAGCGCATACCGTGGACAGGAGGGAATCGGGGAGCTGTTTTTT. The chain combines TRBV11-3 with TRBJ2-2; D is possibly TRBD1 (7 bases). CDR3 length: 17 amino acids. The germline V and J ends were trimmed by 5 bases and 7 bases, with 23 bases remaining between them. Germline values: CDR1 SGHNT, CDR2 YENEEA.

This chain links TRBV7-3 with TRBJ1-1; D is possibly TRBD1 (6 bases). Trimming removed 4 bases at V and 0 bases at J, with 18 bases between. Per the germline V gene, CDR1 is SGHTA and CDR2 is FQGTGA. The CDR3 is 17 residues long. The CDR3 sequence is CASSSATGFVMNTEAFF. The CDR3 DNA follows: TGTGCCAGCAGCTCGGCGACAGGATTCGTCATGAACACTGAAGCTTTCTTT.

This chain connects TRBV24-1 to TRBJ2-1; weak D call: TRBD1 (6 bases). There are 16 residues in the CDR3. CDR1 KGHDR and CDR2 SFDVKD come from the germline V gene. V was trimmed by 0 bases and J by 0 bases, leaving 8 bases between them. The DNA of the CDR3 is TGTGCCACCAGTGATTTGGGGGGCCCCTCCTACAATGAGCAGTTCTTC. This codes for CATSDLGGPSYNEQFF.

This chain joins TRBV4-2 and TRBJ2-1, with 9 nucleotides matching TRBD2. V shed 5 bases and J 1 base; nucleotides not matched to a gene: 6. In germline, CDR1 is LGHNA, CDR2 YNFKEQ. The CDR3 loop spans 16 amino acids. CDR3 in DNA: TGTGCCAGCAGCTACCCTAGCGGGAATTCCTACAATGAGCAGTTCTTC. This codes for CASSYPSGNSYNEQFF.